This TCR beta chain was profiled in a study of T cells in Graves' hyperthyroidism and ophthalmopathy (dated by TCRdb to about 2019). Study-wide context: Peripheral blood was sampled at the time of initial diagnosis, prior to any treatment. An independent validation cohort of 18 to 20 hyperthyroidism patients and about 16 patients who later progressed to ophthalmopathy tested prospective prediction of ophthalmopathy. For training and testing, the roughly 93 patients in the discovery cohort were randomly divided in a 7:3 ratio. After sampling, hyperthyroidism patients received methimazole starting at 30 mg daily, and ophthalmopathy patients received high-dose intravenous methylprednisolone. The paper reports TCR Vbeta CDR3 sequencing of 135 peripheral blood samples: 43 ophthalmopathy, roughly 80 hyperthyroidism and 17 progressor patients. To identify distinguishing TCR V-J signatures, a discovery cohort of around 100 patients was used, comprising approximately 40 with Graves' ophthalmopathy and around 57 with stable Graves' hyperthyroidism. In addition, the study compared T-cell repertoires in thyroid tissue and in blood from five or six Graves' hyperthyroidism patients.

The TCR beta CDR3 regions were amplified from RNA transcripts. For the first round of RT-PCR on the TCR CDR3, the HTBI primer set was used together with the Qiagen OneStep RT-PCR kit. A second multiplex PCR round built the libraries, followed by size selection and purification. Sequencing of the libraries was done on an Illumina HiSeq2000 using paired-end 100 bp reads. From the authors' description of their analysis: SOAPnuke was used to process the raw data, throwing out any read that contained adapters or uncalled bases, had a mean Phred below 15, or lacked an exact constant-primer or identifier match. High-quality paired reads were merged using COPE v1.2.5, and each unique nucleotide sequence was defined as a clonotype. MiTCR v1.1 was used to align clonotypes to the IMGT TRBV, TRBD and TRBJ reference segments. Analysis was restricted to V-J combinations with a frequency above 0.0001, which covered 98% to 99.2% of repertoires. The TCS score was defined as the ratio of F50 (clonal expansion) to E x V (chaos), calculated using BLOSUM62-based TCRdist between CDR3 peptides within each V-J. Welch's t-statistics and random forest reduced several hundred V-J features to 13, which were used in a naive Bayes classifier (R e1071). The raw public reads went through TCRdb reprocessing: fastp at Q25, MiXCR clone calling, in-frame beta chains kept. Rows with one shared CDR3 protein collapse into an entry with the most common genes and DNA. The V and J calls reflect TCRdb's pipeline rather than the authors' work. In all, the sample holds around 600,000 distinct CDR3 sequences, and 15% to 18% of those were seen once. Roughly 7.3% of the sample belongs to the ten largest clones.

What the research found in general, with its limitations: No statistical method was used to set the sample size in advance, and investigators knew the group allocation. In validation, the model predicted progression to ophthalmopathy a median of 6.5 months before onset, with roughly 70% sensitivity and nearly 75% specificity. Ophthalmopathy was separated from stable hyperthyroidism by a 13 V-J signature model, with approximately 86% sensitivity and 81% to 83% specificity obtained in cross-validation and 80%/75% obtained in testing. Blood samples also contained most of the expanded thyroid clonotypes (frequency above 0.001), which suggests that blood repertoires may reflect thyroid immune responses.

As regards this clonotype: Its specific antigen is unknown. No much larger clonotype is one base removed from it; base qualities were not supplied.

Reading the germline V gene gives CDR1 LGHNA and CDR2 YSLEER. Counted from cysteine to phenylalanine, this CDR3 has 16 amino acids. Only CDR3 DNA remains: 48 bases, in frame from the first base. Compared with germline, V lacks 1 base and J lacks 5 bases; bases without a gene match: 6. Graves' hyperthyroidism was defined as stable when no progression to ophthalmopathy occurred over 18 months of follow-up. Hyperthyroidism patients were aged 18 to 65 years and newly diagnosed, with disease duration of less than 2 months. Any patient with an uncontrolled infection, another autoimmune disease, pregnancy or lactation was excluded. Clinical symptoms, serum thyroxine and TRAb, thyroid ultrasound, and orbital computed tomography formed the basis for the diagnoses. PBMCs were separated from roughly 10 ml of fresh peripheral blood using Ficoll-Paque density gradient centrifugation. Trizol reagent was used to extract total RNA, and RNA quality was then checked on an Agilent 2100 Bioanalyzer.

This receptor was obtained from a woman aged 30 to 39 with Graves' hyperthyroidism. The sequenced material came from blood. Recombination connected TRBV4-3 to TRBJ2-7, and TRBD2 aligns with 12 junction nucleotides. The CDR3 region has the sequence CASSQALAGGPNEQYF. The sequenced DNA is TGCGCCAGCAGCCAAGCCCTAGCGGGAGGGCCGAACGAGCAGTACTTC.